These T cell receptor beta chains were read from a single sample in a study of T-cell memory formation after mild COVID-19. Each CDR3 protein gets one entry after TCRdb re-called the 5' RACE reads with MiXCR. The sample gives about 400,000 distinct CDR3 sequences, over 13% of which show up once; under 25% is in the top ten. The sample consisted of PBMCs or a T cell subset sorted from them (not recorded which). The source of these receptors is a man aged 18 to 29 who had mild COVID-19 (a few samples of this study predate the infection). Cell type and time point are not known. Each CDR3 is given with its conserved first and last residue. The order of the fields is J gene, V gene, CDR3 protein.

TRBJ1-6 TRBV5-1 CASSTSLGSGSYNSPLHF
TRBJ2-1 TRBV4-2 CASSHPSGQGGQFF
TRBJ1-1 TRBV5-1 CASSLGSQMNTEAFF
TRBJ2-7 TRBV7-9 CASSLVGVDEQYF
TRBJ1-2 TRBV7-2 CASKTGDANYGYTF
TRBJ1-6 TRBV6-5 CASTLRPNNSPLHF
TRBJ1-6 TRBV7-2 CASSLGPGQGSPLHF
TRBJ2-2 TRBV7-3 CASSPTWNTGELFF
TRBJ1-1 TRBV4-3 CASSQGASQGFTEAFF
TRBJ1-2 TRBV12-3/TRBV12-4 CASGRDWPVRGKDYGYTF
TRBJ2-5 TRBV12-3/TRBV12-4 CASSLQGGQETQYF
TRBJ1-5 TRBV29-1 CSVAPPGQPQHF
TRBJ2-3 TRBV18 CASSPPGGRTDTQYF
TRBJ2-1 TRBV7-2 CASSLDHWYEQFF
TRBJ1-1 TRBV4-2 CASSQGRDPGAEAFF
TRBJ1-2 TRBV6-5 CASSYSGSAGYTF
TRBJ1-5 TRBV11-2 CASSSSGNQPQHF
TRBJ2-3 TRBV11-1 CASSLVGTGATQYF
TRBJ1-2 TRBV5-6 CASSTRNLDGYTF
TRBJ1-6 TRBV4-1 CASSLGWGSGDSPLHF
TRBJ1-4 TRBV5-4 CASSFQAGEREKLFF
TRBJ2-6 TRBV6-2/TRBV6-3 CASSYLEIGTRGYYSGANVLTF